This TCR beta chain came from a study of cytomegalovirus exposure and HLA in healthy donors. Both 60 Vbeta primers and 13 Jbeta primers went into the PCR. Only in-frame clones appear in the TCRdb table, and some are missing; sequencing was by immunoSEQ multiplex PCR. The sample shows 110,000 or so clones, 77% of them seen only once. This CDR3 has 14 amino acids. V dropped 4 bases and J dropped 2; count of bases not matched to a gene: 4. The germline gives CDR1 LNHDA, CDR2 SQIVND (reference sequence). Specimen: PBMCs. This receptor was taken from a man younger than 30 in good health and CMV-seropositive. This chain links TRBV19 with TRBJ2-7; 8 bases are shared with TRBD1. This chain's CDR3 is CASSTQGGAYEQYF. The DNA of the CDR3 is TGTGCCAGTAGTACACAGGGGGGAGCCTACGAGCAGTACTTC.